This TCR beta chain was recovered during a study of OX40 agonist ivuxolimab in advanced cancers. The CDR3 totals 16 residues. Trimming shortened V by 2 bases and J by 4 bases, and 18 bases separated the two germline ends. Germline values: CDR1 MNHNS, CDR2 SASEGT. TCRdb's table, derived via immunoSEQ multiplex PCR, lists solely in-frame clones and lacks some. In the table there are about 86,000 clones, 89% of which are singletons. The source was CD4+ or CD8+ T cells sorted from blood, collected in a trial of the OX40 agonist ivuxolimab. The V call is TRBV6-1, the J call TRBJ2-7; possibly TRBD1 for D (5 bases). The sequence derives from an adult with an advanced solid tumor such as melanoma, head and neck, liver or kidney cancer. CDR3 protein: CASSEQEYRLGYEQYF. CDR3 DNA: TGTGCCAGCAGTGAACAAGAGTACAGGTTGGGGTACGAGCAGTACTTC.